These 31 T cell receptor beta chains were sequenced from one sample in a study of T-cell reconstitution after alpha-beta-depleted transplantation in children. Molecular barcoding with unique molecular identifiers was used for the TCRbeta library. TCRdb passed the PCR reads through MiXCR, listing each CDR3 protein once. Counted here are a few hundred thousand distinct CDR3 sequences, 9.5% to 13% occurring once; the ten biggest clones make up around a quarter. Sequenced material: peripheral blood, taken 180 days after TCRalphabeta/CD19-depleted stem cell transplant. The receptors originated from a male patient aged 2-9 years who had a stem cell transplant for chronic granulomatous disease, so the T cells may come from the graft donor.

This clonotype was detected only once. The chain links TRBV20-1 to TRBJ2-3; no clear D. Trimming took 6 bases from V and 5 from J, leaving 12 bases between them. The V gene's germline CDR1 is DFQATT and CDR2 SNEGSKA (reference sequence). This CDR3 is built from 12 residues. As DNA, the CDR3 is TGCAGTGCGGGCCCTAGAGTAGATACGCAGTATTTT. It translates to CSAGPRVDTQYF.

This clonotype was seen at least ten times. CDR3 in amino acids: CASNRSPGPNYGYTF. The CDR3 nucleotides are TGTGCCAGCAATAGGTCTCCAGGGCCTAACTATGGCTACACCTTC. This chain uses TRBV12-3 or TRBV12-4 with TRBJ1-2; weak D call: TRBD1 (5 bases). The CDR3 totals 15 residues. V lost 7 bases to trimming and J lost 0 bases, with 15 bases between them.

The sample holds many counts of this clonotype. This chain uses TRBV20-1 with TRBJ2-3, with 10 bases fitting TRBD2. The CDR3 has 16 residues. Germline CDR1 reads DFQATT; CDR2 reads SNEGSKA (reference sequence). The J segment lost 0 bases and the V segment lost 6 bases, leaving 9 bases of the junction unmatched. The CDR3 spells CSADGGTSASTDTQYF. The DNA of the CDR3 is TGCAGTGCCGACGGGGGGACTAGCGCTAGCACAGATACGCAGTATTTT.

This clonotype appeared many times. The chain couples TRBV12-3 or TRBV12-4 to TRBJ2-7; 10 nucleotides line up with TRBD1. J lost 7 bases, V lost 5 bases, and 14 bases had no gene match. The CDR3 runs 16 residues. CDR3 nucleotide sequence: TGTGCCAGCAGTGCAGTTGGCCGACAGGGGGCTAGTGAGCAGTACTTC. Its translation: CASSAVGRQGASEQYF.

This clonotype was observed at least ten times. The V call is TRBV6-5, the J call TRBJ2-2; D may be TRBD1 (5 bases). Germline V gene data show CDR1 as MNHEY and CDR2 as SVGAGI. The V gene lost 0 bases and the J gene lost 5 bases, with 16 bases spanning the gap. The CDR3 is made up of 17 amino acids. In DNA, the CDR3 is TGTGCCAGCAGTTACTCGACGGTGGGGCGCCCTACCGGGGAGCTGTTTTTT. It specifies CASSYSTVGRPTGELFF.

This clonotype was observed many times. The gene calls are TRBV7-7 and TRBJ2-1, with TRBD2 identical over 15 bases. Germline values: CDR1 SSHAT, CDR2 FNYEAQ (reference sequence). V shed 5 bases and J 7 bases; nucleotides not matched to a gene: 3. This CDR3 spans 15 amino acids. The CDR3 loop reads CASSAGTSGGNEQFF. In DNA form, the CDR3 reads TGTGCCAGCAGCGCTGGGACTAGCGGGGGGAATGAGCAGTTCTTC.

The chain is built from TRBV5-4 and TRBJ1-2; D is possibly TRBD1 (5 bases). The CDR3 has 18 residues. Trimming pared 0 bases from V and 6 bases from J, leaving 24 bases between. CDR1 is SGHNT, CDR2 YYREEE, per germline (reference sequence). This CDR3 is CASSLGGFTGPPRNGYTF. CDR3 DNA: TGTGCCAGCAGCTTGGGGGGCTTCACAGGCCCTCCCCGAAATGGCTACACCTTC.

This clonotype has just a few counts. The chain carries TRBV29-1 and TRBJ2-3; a weak D match, TRBD2 (6 bases). Germline V gives CDR1 SQVTM, CDR2 ANQGSEA. V lost 6 bases to trimming and J lost 2 bases, with 15 bases between them. This CDR3 is 14 amino acids long. The CDR3 sequence is CSVTSTKNTDTQYF. CDR3 bases: TGCAGCGTCACTAGCACAAAGAACACAGATACGCAGTATTTT.

The chain carries TRBV7-1 and TRBJ2-7; D assignment may be TRBD1 or TRBD2 (5 bases each). TRBV7-1 falls under the ORF class, with uncertain function. The CDR3 covers 16 residues. V lost 5 bases and J lost 3, with 20 bases in between. The CDR3 sequence: CASSPGTLCPFYEQYF. The CDR3, as DNA: TGTGCCAGCAGCCCCGGGACCCTTTGCCCCTTCTACGAGCAGTACTTC.

This clonotype was seen repeatedly, ten times or more. V and J are TRBV6-2 or TRBV6-3 and TRBJ2-4; 7 bases map to TRBD2. The CDR3 is 16 residues long. V lost 5 bases and J lost 1; bases outside the gene matches: 8. Germline loops: CDR1 MNHEY, CDR2 SVGEGT. This CDR3 reads CASSQTSLIAKNIQYF. As DNA, the CDR3 is TGTGCCAGCAGTCAGACTAGCCTGATCGCCAAAAACATTCAGTACTTC.

This clonotype was observed a few times. This chain connects TRBV11-1 to TRBJ1-2; D remains ambiguous. Germline-derived CDR1 and CDR2 are SGHAT and FQDESV (reference sequence). The CDR3 is 12 amino acids. Between the trimmed V and J ends, which lost 5 bases and 6 bases, there was a span of 10 bases. CDR3 nucleotides: TGTGCCAGCAGCGGACCTAGGGATGGCTACACCTTC. It specifies CASSGPRDGYTF.

This clonotype was counted many times. V gene TRBV5-6 combines with J gene TRBJ2-5; 11 bases match TRBD2. The length of the CDR3 is 17 residues. V gave up 2 bases and J gave up 3 bases; unmatched junction bases: 9. CDR1 and CDR2 from the germline V gene are SGHDT and YYEEEE. CDR3: CASSFQRRLAGKETQYF. In DNA, the CDR3 is TGTGCCAGCAGCTTTCAAAGGAGACTAGCGGGAAAAGAGACCCAGTACTTC.

This clonotype was counted ten times or more. This chain links TRBV6-5 with TRBJ2-7, with D perhaps given as TRBD1 or TRBD2 (5 bases each). V dropped 0 bases and J dropped 2 bases, with 8 bases sitting between them. This CDR3 spans 14 amino acids. Per germline, CDR1 MNHEY and CDR2 SVGAGI. CDR3 protein: CASSYSRDPYEQYF. CDR3 coding DNA: TGTGCCAGCAGTTACTCACGGGACCCCTACGAGCAGTACTTC.

This clonotype came up many times. The V call is TRBV6-1, the J call TRBJ2-2; tentative D call: TRBD1 (5 bases). Per the germline V gene, CDR1 is MNHNS and CDR2 is SASEGT. The length of the CDR3 is 14 residues. Trimming took off 6 bases at V and 0 bases at J, with 8 bases between the two ends. CDR3 DNA sequence: TGTGCCAGCAGGAAGACAGCGAACACCGGGGAGCTGTTTTTT. Translated: CASRKTANTGELFF.

This clonotype occurred a few times. The chain carries TRBV19 and TRBJ2-3; D is ambiguous. The V gene's germline CDR1 is LNHDA and CDR2 SQIVND (reference sequence). The V end lost 2 bases, the J end lost 7 bases, and 7 bases lay between the germline ends. The CDR3 sequence is 12 residues long. The CDR3 protein is CASSIRGYTQYF. For the CDR3, the DNA is TGTGCCAGTAGTATAAGAGGATATACGCAGTATTTT.

The sample holds many counts of this clonotype. The chain combines TRBV4-1 with TRBJ2-7; no clear D gene. From germline, CDR1 is MGHRA and CDR2 YSYEKL. V lost 1 base, J lost 3 bases, and 13 bases lay in between. The CDR3 has 15 residues. The CDR3, as DNA: TGCGCCAGCAGCCAAGGACCCCCCCTGAACTACGAGCAGTACTTC. Its protein is CASSQGPPLNYEQYF.

This clonotype was found many times. This sequence joins TRBV20-1 and TRBJ2-6; weak D call: TRBD2 (6 bases). In germline, CDR1 is DFQATT, CDR2 SNEGSKA (reference sequence). The length of the CDR3 is 17 residues. Trimming shortened V by 3 bases and J by 4 bases, and 19 bases separated the two germline ends. CDR3 protein: CSARRDGSLAGANVLTF. The CDR3 nucleotides are TGCAGTGCTAGGCGGGACGGAAGCTTAGCGGGGGCCAACGTCCTGACTTTC.

At least ten counts were recorded for this clonotype. The V and J genes are TRBV6-6 and TRBJ2-3; perhaps TRBD1 as D (6 bases). CDR3 length: 12 residues. With 8 bases removed from V and 9 bases from J, the gap between germline ends came to 15 bases. Per germline, CDR1 MNHNY and CDR2 SVGAGI (reference sequence). CDR3 residues: CASGTFWGTQYF. In DNA, the CDR3 is TGTGCCAGCGGGACATTTTGGGGGACGCAGTATTTT.

This clonotype has a count of ten or more. This chain uses TRBV27 with TRBJ1-5; the match to TRBD1 covers 9 bases. V dropped 2 bases and J dropped 5; count of bases not matched to a gene: 10. The CDR3 totals 17 residues. Germline V CDR1 and CDR2: MNHEY, SMNVEV (reference sequence). CDR3 sequence reads: CASSLSGLGQGYQPQHF. For the CDR3, the DNA is TGTGCCAGCAGTTTAAGCGGTCTGGGACAGGGATATCAGCCCCAGCATTTT.

This clonotype was seen repeatedly, ten times or more. The chain has TRBV20-1 and TRBJ1-5; D ambiguous. The CDR3 consists of 15 residues. Trimming left V 3 bases short and J 0 bases short, with 12 bases between. The germline gives CDR1 DFQATT, CDR2 SNEGSKA (reference sequence). This chain's CDR3 is CSARWSGDSNQPQHF. Written as DNA, the CDR3 is TGCAGTGCTAGGTGGTCCGGGGATAGCAATCAGCCCCAGCATTTT.

This clonotype was seen ten or more times. V gene TRBV11-2 combines with J gene TRBJ2-5; 15 bases map to TRBD2. With V trimmed by 8 bases and J by 0 bases, 13 bases remained unmatched. Germline V CDR1 and CDR2: SGHAT, FQNNGV. The CDR3 length is 19 residues. CDR3 nucleotide sequence: TGTGCCAGCTCAGAGGGGGTAGGGACTAGCGGGAGGTACCAAGAGACCCAGTACTTC. Its translation is CASSEGVGTSGRYQETQYF. The variable domain in full, completed from reference TRBV11-2 and TRBJ2-5, reads EAGVAQSPRYKIIEKRQSVAFWCNPISGHATLYWYQQILGQGPKLLIQFQNNGVVDDSQLPKDRFSAERLKGVDSTLKIQPAKLEDSAVYLCASSEGVGTSGRYQETQYFGPGTRLLVL.

The table lists this clonotype with many counts. The J gene is TRBJ1-5, the V gene TRBV20-1; D possibly corresponds to TRBD1 (6 bases). Germline CDR1 DFQATT, CDR2 SNEGSKA (reference sequence). V was cut by 6 bases and J by 6 bases, with 15 bases left in between. The CDR3 contains 13 residues. The DNA of the CDR3 is TGCAGTGCCAGTCCGGGGGCGGGTCAGCCCCAGCATTTT. Translation: CSASPGAGQPQHF.

On this clonotype itself: Given a much more abundant clone one base away, this may be a read error. This chain connects TRBV5-1 to TRBJ1-4, with no clear D. Germline V gene data show CDR1 as SGHRS and CDR2 as YFSETQ. This CDR3 is built from 15 residues. CDR3 DNA: TGCGCCAGCAGGTCCAGTCCGTCAACTATTGAAAAACTGTTTTTT. Protein sequence: CASRSSPSTIEKLFF. The whole variable domain, filled in from reference TRBV5-1 and TRBJ1-4, reads KAGVTQTPRYLIKTRGQQVTLSCSPISGHRSVSWYQQTPGQGLQFLFEYFSETQRNKGNFPGRFSGRQFSNSRSEMNVSTLELGDSALYLCASRSSPSTIEKLFFGSGTQLSVL.

In its sample, this clonotype was seen many times. The rearrangement uses TRBV5-1 and TRBJ2-2; D might be TRBD1 (6 bases). Trimming took off 0 bases at V and 3 bases at J, with 6 bases between the two ends. CDR3 length equals 14 residues. Germline lookup yields CDR1 SGHRS and CDR2 YFSETQ. The CDR3 DNA reads TGCGCCAGCAGCTTGGGACAGGACACCGGGGAGCTGTTTTTT. Protein sequence: CASSLGQDTGELFF. Using reference TRBV5-1 and TRBJ2-2 for the parts outside the CDR3, the full variable domain is KAGVTQTPRYLIKTRGQQVTLSCSPISGHRSVSWYQQTPGQGLQFLFEYFSETQRNKGNFPGRFSGRQFSNSRSEMNVSTLELGDSALYLCASSLGQDTGELFFGEGSRLTVL.

Many counts were recorded for this clonotype. The chain recombines TRBV18 with TRBJ2-1; tentative D call: TRBD2 (6 bases). The CDR3 is 12 amino acids. In germline, CDR1 is KGHSH, CDR2 LQKENI. The V and J ends lost 4 bases and 12 bases respectively, with 13 bases between them. CDR3 loop: CASSLRDSPQFF. In nucleotides, the CDR3 is TGTGCCAGCTCACTGCGGGACTCTCCGCAGTTCTTC. Full variable domain (remainder filled in from reference TRBV18 and TRBJ2-1): NAGVMQNPRHLVRRRGQEARLRCSPMKGHSHVYWYRQLPEEGLKFMVYLQKENIIDESGMPKERFSAEFPKEGPSILRIQQVVRGDSAAYFCASSLRDSPQFFGPGTRLTVL.

This clonotype showed up many times. The rearrangement uses TRBV6-2 or TRBV6-3 and TRBJ2-1; 8 bases agree with TRBD2. After removal of 4 bases from V and 7 bases from J, the junction contained 6 bases not matched to a gene. The length of the CDR3 is 14 residues. Germline CDR1 MNHEY, CDR2 SVGEGT. In nucleotides, the CDR3 is TGTGCCAGCAGTTCGGGACTAGAGGCGAATGAGCAGTTCTTC. Its translation is CASSSGLEANEQFF.

This clonotype has ten or more counts. The chain recombines TRBV29-1 with TRBJ2-1, with D possibly TRBD2 on 5 matching bases. Germline V CDR1 and CDR2: SQVTM, ANQGSEA. The CDR3 contains 15 residues. Trimming left V 0 bases short and J 4 bases short, with 13 bases between. CDR3 nucleotides: TGCAGCGTTGAAGATACGGGATTACGTTACAATGAGCAGTTCTTC. Its translation: CSVEDTGLRYNEQFF.

This clonotype was counted many times. The chain links TRBV7-2 to TRBJ1-4, with TRBD1 matching 7 bases. The CDR3 spans 14 residues. From germline, CDR1 is SGHTA and CDR2 FQGNSA. With V trimmed by 5 bases and J by 4 bases, 4 bases remained unmatched. CDR3 DNA sequence: TGTGCCAGCAGCGTCGGACAGGTTAATGAAAAACTGTTTTTT. Translation gives CASSVGQVNEKLFF.

This clonotype was found many times. The chain recombines TRBV2 with TRBJ2-6, with D tentatively TRBD1 (5 bases). Trimming removed 6 bases from V and 0 bases from J, with 12 bases in between. The CDR3 is made up of 16 amino acids. Germline CDR1 and CDR2: SNHLY and FYNNEI. The CDR3 reads CASRGAGRSGANVLTF. CDR3 coding DNA: TGTGCCAGCAGAGGTGCAGGGCGCTCTGGGGCCAACGTCCTGACTTTC.

This clonotype was detected ten times or more. The chain uses TRBV12-3 or TRBV12-4 and TRBJ2-2; no clear D gene. The CDR3 length is 16 residues. V lost 6 bases and J lost 1, with 15 bases in between. Here the CDR3 DNA reads TGTGCCAGCAGGTCAGGATTCATATGGAACACCGGGGAGCTGTTTTTT. Translating it yields CASRSGFIWNTGELFF.

This clonotype was counted many times. The rearrangement uses TRBV28 and TRBJ2-5, with D unclear. Trimming took 5 bases from V and 4 from J, leaving 17 bases between them. Germline CDR1 MDHEN, CDR2 SYDVKM. The CDR3 is 15 residues long. The CDR3 region has the DNA TGTGCCAGCAGTCCCCCTTCCACCCAGCGAGAGACCCAGTACTTC. This codes for CASSPPSTQRETQYF.